This T cell receptor beta chain derives from a study of PD-L1 blockade in urothelial cancer. Data came from immunoSEQ multiplex PCR; TCRdb stores just in-frame clones and leaves some out. The sample lists some 53,000 clones, approximately 77% occurring once. Time point given: pretreatment peripheral blood. The sample was PBMCs, taken around atezolizumab (anti-PD-L1) treatment. This clonotype originated in a man aged 65-85 years with urothelial cancer.

DNA of the CDR3: TGCGCCAGCAGAGATCAGGGGAAGTCCGGGGAGCTGTTTTTT. This gives the protein CASRDQGKSGELFF. The V call is TRBV4-1, the J call TRBJ2-2; the D gene is possibly TRBD1 (6 bases). Germline CDR1 and CDR2: MGHRA and YSYEKL. V gave up 6 bases and J gave up 6 bases, with 14 bases separating them. This CDR3 region has 14 residues.